This entry describes one TCR beta chain. Its target is not known. This sample stems from a study of shared clonotypes between healthy human individuals. Looking at the study overall: Three CD4 naive, three CD4 memory, two CD8 naive and one CD8 memory plate were used per donor. Study results and limitations: Researchers found naive subsets generally carried larger estimated richness than memory subsets.

Only CD45RO-negative cells positively selected for CCR7 counted as naive CD8 cells, so terminally differentiated effector memory CD45RA+ cells were excluded. Every subset's genomic DNA went evenly onto several immunoSEQ plates. The data were produced by immunoSEQ multiplex PCR, yet TCRdb's version contains in-frame clones alone and is incomplete. Of about 2.2 million clones listed, 93% were seen once; the top ten hold around 1.7%. The J segment lost 5 bases and the V segment lost 7 bases, leaving 7 bases of the junction unmatched. Per the germline V gene, CDR1 is SGHRS and CDR2 is YFSETQ. The CDR3 sequence is 14 residues long.

The sequence was collected from a man aged 18 to 29 in good health. Some clones in this sample may be carry-over from other donors' samples. The sample consisted of naive CD8+ T cells from PBMCs. This sequence joins TRBV5-1 and TRBJ2-7; 12 bases match TRBD1. The CDR3 nucleotides are TGCGCCAGCTTGAGTGGGACAGGGGGCAACGAGCAGTACTTC. Translated: CASLSGTGGNEQYF.